This is a list of T cell receptor beta chains from one sample in a study of graft-versus-host responses after intestinal transplantation. Profiled with immunoSEQ multiplex PCR; TCRdb holds only in-frame clones, not every one. This sample carries about 15,000 clones, about two thirds of them seen once, and the ten largest clones take approximately 10%. The starting material was ileum tissue, obtained almost 700 days after intestinal transplantation. The receptors originated from a human patient who received an intestinal transplant, so some T cells may come from the graft donor. Each CDR3 is given with its conserved first and last residue. The D gene is left open where the match is weak. A row's size may be missing; if present it is once, few, many or a size class.

CDR3 DNA	CDR3 protein	V gene	clone size	D gene	J gene
TGTGCCAGCAGCTTCCGGGTCTCAAGATCGACCCAGTACTTC	CASSFRVSRSTQYF	TRBV7-2	.	.	TRBJ2-5
TGTGCCAGCAGTGAAACAGACACCGGGGAGCTGTTTTTT	CASSETDTGELFF	TRBV6-1	few	.	TRBJ2-2
TGTGCCAGCAGGGGGGACAGCTACGAGCAGTACTTC	CASRGDSYEQYF	TRBV2	.	TRBD1	TRBJ2-7
TGTGCCAGCAGGCCAGGCTCTGGAAACACCATATATTTT	CASRPGSGNTIYF	TRBV6-5	.	.	TRBJ1-3
TGTGCCAGCAGCACCACTAGCGGGGGGCTCTACGAGCAGTACTTC	CASSTTSGGLYEQYF	TRBV7-8	.	TRBD2	TRBJ2-7
TGTGCCAGCAGCCACTTCGACAGGGGGGCAGTTCGGGGCTACACCTTC	CASSHFDRGAVRGYTF	TRBV27	.	TRBD1	TRBJ1-2
TGCGCCAGCAGGGACAGCTCCTACGAGCAGTACTTC	CASRDSSYEQYF	TRBV5-1	few	.	TRBJ2-7
TGTGCCAGCAGCTTGGCCGGGTGGGTCTACACCGGGGAGCTGTTTTTT	CASSLAGWVYTGELFF	TRBV5-5	.	.	TRBJ2-2
TGTGCCAGCAGTTCCACCCTAAGACAGGCCCGTGGCTACACCTTC	CASSSTLRQARGYTF	TRBV27	.	.	TRBJ1-2
TGTGCCAGCAGCTTAGAGGGCCCGCGCCGCAGAAACACCATATATTTT	CASSLEGPRRRNTIYF	TRBV11-2	medium-sized	.	TRBJ1-3
TGTGCCAGTAATTTAGCGGGGGGGCCCGATACGCAGTATTTT	CASNLAGGPDTQYF	TRBV19	.	TRBD2	TRBJ2-3
TGTGCCAGTAGTACAGCCCTTCCTGGACAGGGTTACGAGCAGTACTTC	CASSTALPGQGYEQYF	TRBV19	.	TRBD1	TRBJ2-7
TGTGCCAGTAGTCCTACAGGGGACTGGCAGCCCCAGCATTTT	CASSPTGDWQPQHF	TRBV19	.	TRBD1	TRBJ1-5
TGTGCCAGCAGTGAGCTGGGACAGTCTAGCACAGATACGCAGTATTTT	CASSELGQSSTDTQYF	TRBV6-4	few	TRBD1	TRBJ2-3
TGTGCCAGCAGCTTAAGACTAGCTCTATCCTACGAGCAGTACTTC	CASSLRLALSYEQYF	TRBV7-6	.	TRBD2	TRBJ2-7
TGTGCCAGTAGATATAACAGGGGGCACACTGAAGCTTTCTTT	CASRYNRGHTEAFF	TRBV19	.	TRBD1	TRBJ1-1
TGTGCCAGCAGCTTGGCGGGTTGGGGACAGGGGAAAACAGATACGCAGTATTTT	CASSLAGWGQGKTDTQYF	TRBV5-5	.	TRBD1	TRBJ2-3
TGTGCCAGCAGTTTATTATGGAACACTGAAGCTTTCTTT	CASSLLWNTEAFF	TRBV27	few	.	TRBJ1-1
TGTGCCATCAGTGACTCCGGAAAATCAGGGAGGGATGAAGCTTTCTTT	CAISDSGKSGRDEAFF	TRBV10-3	.	.	TRBJ1-1
TGTGCCAGCAGCCTTTCCTCGACAGGGTACGGCTACACCTTC	CASSLSSTGYGYTF	TRBV11-3	.	TRBD1	TRBJ1-2
TGCGCCAGCAGCCAAGATACCACAGGGGATGAGCAGTTCTTC	CASSQDTTGDEQFF	TRBV4-3	once	TRBD1	TRBJ2-1
TGTGCCAGCAGCGTCGACAGGATCTCTGGAAACACCATATATTTT	CASSVDRISGNTIYF	TRBV6-4	.	.	TRBJ1-3
TGTGCCAGTACTAGGCGCGGGTCCTACGAGCAGTACTTC	CASTRRGSYEQYF	TRBV19	.	.	TRBJ2-7
TGTGCCAGCAGTGACACAGCAACTGGGGCCAACGTCCTGACTTTC	CASSDTATGANVLTF	TRBV6-4	.	.	TRBJ2-6
TGTGCCAGCAGTGGACTGTTGGAGCCCGGGGAGCTGTTTTTT	CASSGLLEPGELFF	TRBV6-1	.	.	TRBJ2-2
TGTGCCTGGGCCCCTCCGGGACACCTAACTTACAATGAGCAGTTCTTC	CAWAPPGHLTYNEQFF	TRBV30	.	.	TRBJ2-1
TGTGCCACATCGGTATCAGGCTACTCCTACGAGCAGTACTTC	CATSVSGYSYEQYF	TRBV15	once	.	TRBJ2-7
TGCGCCAGCAGCCAAGACGTTTGGGGGCAGTCCTACGAGCAGTACTTC	CASSQDVWGQSYEQYF	TRBV4-3	.	.	TRBJ2-7
TGTGCCAGCTCACTGGACAGGACAGATCAGCCCCAGCATTTT	CASSLDRTDQPQHF	TRBV18	.	TRBD1	TRBJ1-5
TGTGCCAGCAGCGTAGGGGCTAGCGGGGTGTTTGAGCAGTTCTTC	CASSVGASGVFEQFF	TRBV9	few	TRBD2	TRBJ2-1
TGTGCCAGCAGGCCCTGGGCGGGGGGATACGAGCAGTACTTC	CASRPWAGGYEQYF	TRBV7-2	.	TRBD2	TRBJ2-7
TGCGCCAGCAGGCCTCAGGGTCTCACCGGAAACACCATATATTTT	CASRPQGLTGNTIYF	TRBV5-1	.	.	TRBJ1-3
TGTGCCTGGTCCGGGACAGGGGATAATTCACCCCTCCACTTT	CAWSGTGDNSPLHF	TRBV30	.	TRBD1	TRBJ1-6
TGCGCCAGAAGCAGGGGCCTTGGGCAGCCCCAGCATTTT	CARSRGLGQPQHF	TRBV5-1	.	.	TRBJ1-5
TGTGCCAGCAGCAAAATATTGGAGAATTCACCCCTCCACTTT	CASSKILENSPLHF	TRBV14	.	.	TRBJ1-6
TGTGCCAGCAGTTCCATAGCGGGGGGCCGTTACGAGCAGTACTTC	CASSSIAGGRYEQYF	TRBV27	.	TRBD2	TRBJ2-7
TGTGCCAGCAGTGATACAGGGTTTTCACCCCTCCACTTT	CASSDTGFSPLHF	TRBV6-5	few	.	TRBJ1-6
TGTGCCAGCAGCTTAGCTCTCGTGGCGGTAGGGGGCGATGGCTACACCTTC	CASSLALVAVGGDGYTF	TRBV7-2	.	TRBD1	TRBJ1-2